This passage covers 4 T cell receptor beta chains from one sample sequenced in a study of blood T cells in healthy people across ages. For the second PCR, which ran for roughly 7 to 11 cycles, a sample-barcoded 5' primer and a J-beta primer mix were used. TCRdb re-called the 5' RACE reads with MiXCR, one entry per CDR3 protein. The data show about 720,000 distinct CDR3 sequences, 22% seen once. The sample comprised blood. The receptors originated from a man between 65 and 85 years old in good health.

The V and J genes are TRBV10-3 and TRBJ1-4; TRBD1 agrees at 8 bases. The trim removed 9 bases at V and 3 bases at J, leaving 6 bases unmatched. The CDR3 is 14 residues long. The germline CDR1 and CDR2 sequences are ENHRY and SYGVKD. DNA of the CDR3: TGTGCCATTTGTTCAGGGGGCTCTAATGAAAAACTGTTTTTT. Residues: CAICSGGSNEKLFF.

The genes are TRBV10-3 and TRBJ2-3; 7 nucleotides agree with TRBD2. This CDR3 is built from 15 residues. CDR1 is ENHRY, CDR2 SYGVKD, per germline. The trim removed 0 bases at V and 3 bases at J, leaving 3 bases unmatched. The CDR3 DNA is TGTGCCATCAGTGAGTCAAGCGGGGCAACAGATACGCAGTATTTT. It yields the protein CAISESSGATDTQYF.

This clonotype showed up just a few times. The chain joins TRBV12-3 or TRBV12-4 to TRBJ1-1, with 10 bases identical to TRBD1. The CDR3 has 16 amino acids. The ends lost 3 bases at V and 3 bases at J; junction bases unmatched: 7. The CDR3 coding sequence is TGTGCCAGCAGTTTTCCCGGGACAGGGGATCACACTGAAGCTTTCTTT. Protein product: CASSFPGTGDHTEAFF.

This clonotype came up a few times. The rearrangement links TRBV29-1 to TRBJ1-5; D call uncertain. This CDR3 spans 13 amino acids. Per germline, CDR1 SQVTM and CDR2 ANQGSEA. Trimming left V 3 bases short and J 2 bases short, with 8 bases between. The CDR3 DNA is TGCAGCGTTGATTGGGGAGGCAATCAGCCCCAGCATTTT. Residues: CSVDWGGNQPQHF.